This T cell receptor beta chain was observed in a study of beta chain features in type 1 diabetes. Sorting of CD4+ naive, central memory, regulatory and stem cell-like memory cells was performed via CD45RO/CCR7/CD25/CD127/CD95/CD27. Only a few counts were recorded for this clone. What it binds is unknown. Study-wide findings and caveats: Patients' naive, central memory and Treg TCRB repertoires seemed closer to one another than those of healthy donors. Significant though moderate, a shortening of TCRB CDR3s appeared in all four CD4+ subsets of Type 1 diabetes patients.

Germline-derived CDR1 and CDR2 are LNHDA and SQIVND (reference sequence). Trimming cost V 5 bases and J 1 base; bases outside gene matches: 5. The CDR3 is 15 amino acids. The isolated RNA, all of it, was reverse transcribed, so expressed TCRB transcripts were what got sequenced. TCRdb keeps only in-frame clones here, not all; method: immunoSEQ multiplex PCR. The sample has approximately 140,000 clones, 9% to 10% seen once. The source of this sequence is a middle-aged woman in good health. The V gene is TRBV19, the J gene TRBJ2-5, with 9 bases lining up with TRBD1. The sequencing sample was made of central memory CD4+ T cells from blood. In DNA form, the CDR3 reads TGTGCCAGTAGTGCCGGGACAGGGTTCCAAGAGACCCAGTACTTC. Protein: CASSAGTGFQETQYF. The variable domain in full, completed from reference TRBV19 and TRBJ2-5, reads DGGITQSPKYLFRKEGQNVTLSCEQNLNHDAMYWYRQDPGQGLRLIYYSQIVNDFQKGDIAEGYSVSREKKESFPLTVTSAQKNPTAFYLCASSAGTGFQETQYFGPGTRLLVL.